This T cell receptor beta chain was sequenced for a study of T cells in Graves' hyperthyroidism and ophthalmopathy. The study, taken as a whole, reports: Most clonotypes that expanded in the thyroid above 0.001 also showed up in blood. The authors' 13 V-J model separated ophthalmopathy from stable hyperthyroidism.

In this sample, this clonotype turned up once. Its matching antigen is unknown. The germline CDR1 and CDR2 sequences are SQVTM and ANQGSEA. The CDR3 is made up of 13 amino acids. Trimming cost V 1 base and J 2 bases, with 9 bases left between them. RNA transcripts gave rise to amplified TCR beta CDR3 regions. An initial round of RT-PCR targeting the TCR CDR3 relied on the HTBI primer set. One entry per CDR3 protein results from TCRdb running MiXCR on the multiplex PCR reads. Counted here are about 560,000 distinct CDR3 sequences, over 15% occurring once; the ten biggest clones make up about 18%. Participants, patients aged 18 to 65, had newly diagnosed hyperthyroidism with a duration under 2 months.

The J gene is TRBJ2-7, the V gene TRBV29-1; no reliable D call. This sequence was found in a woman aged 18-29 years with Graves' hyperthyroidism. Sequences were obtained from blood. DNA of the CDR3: TGCAGCGTTGAAGTCGGGCTACCCTACGAGCAGTACTTC. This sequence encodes CSVEVGLPYEQYF.